The 5 T cell receptor beta chains given below trace back to one sample, sequenced in a study of blood T cell repertoires in COVID-19. Sequenced by immunoSEQ multiplex PCR; TCRdb stores in-frame clones only, minus some. In the table there are around 250,000 clones, 90% to 95% of which are singletons. The sequencing sample was made of PBMCs or T cells enriched from blood (not recorded which). Source of these receptors: a human donor in a cohort exposed to, infected with or recovered from COVID-19 (not recorded which). The donor label of this sample is uncertain.

The chain recombines TRBV5-1 with TRBJ1-4; D unclear. The CDR3 runs to 15 residues. Deletions cut 0 bases from V and 0 bases from J, with 6 bases between. The germline V gene encodes CDR1 SGHRS and CDR2 YFSETQ. This chain's CDR3 is CASSLDGPTNEKLFF. For the CDR3, the DNA is TGCGCCAGCAGCTTGGACGGTCCAACTAATGAAAAACTGTTTTTT.

V is TRBV19 and J is TRBJ1-2; D ambiguous. The CDR3 length is 14 residues. Germline CDR1 LNHDA, CDR2 SQIVND (reference sequence). V gave up 5 bases and J gave up 2 bases, with 12 bases separating them. The CDR3 protein is CASSVPGLNYGYTF. CDR3 nucleotides: TGTGCCAGTAGTGTCCCGGGATTAAACTATGGCTACACCTTC.

This clone has more than one count but fewer than ten. This chain joins TRBV30 and TRBJ1-2; no firm D call. The CDR3 spans 13 residues. V was trimmed by 5 bases and J by 0 bases, leaving 10 bases between them. From germline, CDR1 is GTSNPN and CDR2 SVGIG (reference sequence). The CDR3, as DNA: TGTGCCTGGCTGGAGAGGGCTAACTATGGCTACACCTTC. It encodes CAWLERANYGYTF.

The V and J genes are TRBV11-3 and TRBJ1-1; D uncertain. V was clipped by 1 base and J by 6 bases, with 9 bases between them. Germline V gene data show CDR1 as SGHNT and CDR2 as YENEEA. There are 13 residues in the CDR3. The CDR3 nucleotides read TGTGCCAGCAGCTTAGTTGAGGGAGCTGAAGCTTTCTTT. Protein product: CASSLVEGAEAFF.

The V gene is TRBV5-4, the J gene TRBJ1-1; TRBD1 aligns across 10 bases. V shed 0 bases and J 0 bases; nucleotides not matched to a gene: 2. Germline loops: CDR1 SGHNT, CDR2 YYREEE (reference sequence). The CDR3 is made up of 16 amino acids. The CDR3 coding sequence is TGTGCCAGCAGCTTGGGGGGACAGGGGATGAACACTGAAGCTTTCTTT. Protein sequence: CASSLGGQGMNTEAFF.